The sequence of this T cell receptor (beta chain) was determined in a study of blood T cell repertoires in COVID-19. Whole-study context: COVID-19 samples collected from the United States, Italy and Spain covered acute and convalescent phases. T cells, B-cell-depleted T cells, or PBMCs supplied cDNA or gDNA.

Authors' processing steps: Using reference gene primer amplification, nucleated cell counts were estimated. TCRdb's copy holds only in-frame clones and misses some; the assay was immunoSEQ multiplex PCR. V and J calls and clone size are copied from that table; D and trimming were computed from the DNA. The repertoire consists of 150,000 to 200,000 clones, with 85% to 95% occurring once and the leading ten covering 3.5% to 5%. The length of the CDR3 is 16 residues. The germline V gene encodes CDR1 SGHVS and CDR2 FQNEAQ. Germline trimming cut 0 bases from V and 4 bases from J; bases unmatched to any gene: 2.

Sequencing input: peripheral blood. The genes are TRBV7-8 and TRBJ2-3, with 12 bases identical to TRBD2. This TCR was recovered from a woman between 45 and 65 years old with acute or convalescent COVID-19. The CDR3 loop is CASSLARLAGADTQYF. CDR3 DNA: TGTGCCAGCAGCTTAGCGCGACTAGCGGGAGCAGATACGCAGTATTTT. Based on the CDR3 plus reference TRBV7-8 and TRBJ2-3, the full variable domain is GAGVSQSPRYKVAKRGQDVALRCDPISGHVSLFWYQQALGQGPEFLTYFQNEAQLDKSGLPSDRFFAERPEGSVSTLKIQRTQQEDSAVYLCASSLARLAGADTQYFGPGTRLTVL.